This passage covers 26 T cell receptor beta chains from one sample sequenced in a study of T cell responses to AZD1222 COVID-19 vaccine. The repertoire was sequenced with immunoSEQ multiplex PCR; TCRdb's copy has only in-frame clones and lacks some. The table lists about 150,000 clones, around 90% of them singletons, with about 3.3% in the top ten. Sequencing used peripheral blood, obtained 28 days after the second AZD1222 dose. These receptors were obtained from an adult who received the AZD1222 COVID-19 vaccine.

This clone was detected only once. V usage is TRBV7-9 and J usage is TRBJ2-7; 9 positions agree with TRBD2. In germline, CDR1 is SEHNR, CDR2 FQNEAQ (reference sequence). This CDR3 is 17 amino acids long. V dropped 2 bases and J dropped 5; count of bases not matched to a gene: 13. DNA of the CDR3: TGTGCCAGCAGCTTAACTAGCGGGCGGGGTAGGTGGCACGAGCAGTACTTC. Protein sequence: CASSLTSGRGRWHEQYF. Drawing the rest from reference TRBV7-9 and TRBJ2-7, the complete variable domain is DTGVSQNPRHKITKRGQNVTFRCDPISEHNRLYWYRQTLGQGPEFLTYFQNEAQLEKSRLLSDRFSAERPKGSFSTLEIQRTEQGDSAMYLCASSLTSGRGRWHEQYFGPGTRLTVT.

V and J are TRBV12-5 and TRBJ1-5; 7 bases are shared with TRBD1. J lost 2 bases, V lost 6 bases, and 10 bases had no gene match. Per the germline V gene, CDR1 is LGHNT and CDR2 is FRNRAP. This CDR3 contains 16 residues. The CDR3 reads CASGLDLTGGNQPQHF. CDR3 bases: TGTGCTAGTGGACTTGACCTTACAGGGGGCAATCAGCCCCAGCATTTT.

The J gene is TRBJ2-3, the V gene TRBV6-5; D could derive from TRBD1 or TRBD2 (5 bases each). V lost 2 bases, J lost 4 bases, and 13 bases lay in between. This CDR3 spans 15 amino acids. CDR1 and CDR2 (germline): MNHEY, SVGAGI. The CDR3 here is CASSYGGSSPDTQYF. In DNA, the CDR3 is TGTGCCAGCAGTTACGGGGGAAGTAGTCCAGATACGCAGTATTTT.

The V and J genes are TRBV7-9 and TRBJ2-1, with 7 bases matching TRBD2. The germline V gene has CDR1 SEHNR and CDR2 FQNEAQ (reference sequence). The CDR3 covers 16 residues. Unmatched junction bases numbered 11, after V lost 6 bases and J lost 3 bases. CDR3 amino acids: CASRPGLAALYNEQFF. In DNA form, the CDR3 reads TGTGCCAGCAGACCGGGGCTAGCGGCCCTCTACAATGAGCAGTTCTTC.

The chain links TRBV3-1 (or the pseudogene TRBV3-2) to TRBJ2-3, with 9 bases fitting TRBD2. CDR3 length: 18 residues. The trim removed 0 bases at V and 5 bases at J, leaving 12 bases unmatched. Germline V gene sequence: CDR1 LGHDT, CDR2 YNNKEL (reference sequence). CDR3 loop: CASSQDREAGGSVDTQYF. The CDR3 nucleotides are TGTGCCAGCAGCCAAGACCGAGAAGCGGGAGGCTCTGTAGATACGCAGTATTTT.

CDR3 nucleotides: TGCAGTGCTAGTCAGGGGGCGCCTGCTGAAGCTTTCTTT. Its translation is CSASQGAPAEAFF. V usage is TRBV20-1 and J usage is TRBJ1-1; 8 bases map to TRBD1. The CDR3 totals 13 residues. J was trimmed by 6 bases and V by 3 bases; bases with no gene match: 6. Germline V gene sequence: CDR1 DFQATT, CDR2 SNEGSKA (reference sequence).

The rearrangement uses TRBV2 and TRBJ2-1, with unresolved D. Trimming took 10 bases from V and 4 from J, leaving 17 bases between them. Germline V gives CDR1 SNHLY, CDR2 FYNNEI. The CDR3 extends over 14 amino acids. The CDR3 spells CATLESPAYNEQFF. The CDR3 DNA reads TGTGCCACCTTAGAGAGTCCGGCTTACAATGAGCAGTTCTTC.

This chain connects TRBV4-1 to TRBJ2-7; D tentatively fits TRBD1 or TRBD2 (5 bases each). The CDR3 is made up of 10 amino acids. The germline V gene encodes CDR1 MGHRA and CDR2 YSYEKL. CDR3 protein: CEVGENEQYF. The CDR3 coding sequence is TGCGAGGTGGGGGAGAACGAGCAGTACTTC.

The V and J genes are TRBV12-1 and TRBJ1-2; the table's D gene call, TRBD1, was not cross checked with the DNA. TRBV12-1 is a listed pseudogene. CDR3 length: 13 residues. CDR3 sequence (DNA): TGTGCCAGCAGCTATAGGACAGGGGGAGGCTACACCTTC. This translates into CASSYRTGGGYTF.

Only a few counts were recorded for this clone. J is TRBJ1-5 and V is TRBV19; D might be TRBD1 (5 bases). V dropped 7 bases and J dropped 1 base, with 8 bases sitting between them. In germline, CDR1 is LNHDA, CDR2 SQIVND (reference sequence). The CDR3 has 13 amino acids. CDR3 residues: CASNQGSNQPQHF. CDR3 DNA sequence: TGTGCCAGTAACCAGGGAAGCAATCAGCCCCAGCATTTT.

This clone was detected only once. The gene calls are TRBV5-4 and TRBJ2-2; weak D call: TRBD1 (5 bases). CDR3 size: 15 residues. Germline values: CDR1 SGHNT, CDR2 YYREEE (reference sequence). V was shortened by 0 bases and J by 1 base, with 7 bases between the two germline ends. CDR3 residues: CASSLEGRNTGELFF. The CDR3 DNA reads as TGTGCCAGCAGCTTGGAGGGGCGGAACACCGGGGAGCTGTTTTTT.

The chain carries TRBV5-4 and TRBJ2-1; 11 nucleotides line up with TRBD2. This CDR3 is 18 amino acids long. The germline CDR1 and CDR2 sequences are SGHNT and YYREEE (reference sequence). V was clipped by 4 bases and J by 0 bases; unmatched bases: 9. CDR3 in amino acids: CASSRRTSGPISYNEQFF. The DNA for the CDR3 is TGTGCCAGCAGCCGTAGGACTAGCGGGCCAATCTCCTACAATGAGCAGTTCTTC.

V is TRBV6-4 and J is TRBJ2-3; the D call may be TRBD1 or TRBD2 (5 bases each). Germline values: CDR1 MRHNA, CDR2 SNTAGT. There are 15 residues in the CDR3. V was trimmed by 8 bases and J by 2 bases, leaving 17 bases between them. The CDR3 bases are TGTGCCAGCCCTTGGTGGGGGTGTACCACAGATACGCAGTATTTT. It translates to CASPWWGCTTDTQYF.

The chain links TRBV11-2 to TRBJ2-5; 7 bases match TRBD2. J lost 1 base, V lost 2 bases, and 4 bases had no gene match. From germline, CDR1 is SGHAT and CDR2 FQNNGV. This CDR3 spans 15 amino acids. CDR3 DNA sequence: TGTGCCAGCAGCTTACTGGGACTACCCCAAGAGACCCAGTACTTC. This encodes CASSLLGLPQETQYF.

The chain uses TRBV18 and TRBJ2-7; TRBD2 matches 7 bases. Germline loops: CDR1 KGHSH, CDR2 LQKENI. The length of the CDR3 is 13 residues. V shed 2 bases and J 5 bases; nucleotides not matched to a gene: 3. The CDR3 loop reads CASSPGGLDEQYF. The DNA for the CDR3 is TGTGCCAGCTCACCAGGAGGACTAGACGAGCAGTACTTC.

CDR3 sequence (DNA): TGTGCCAGCAGCCAAGAACCCCTGGGCGACTACGAGCAGTACTTC. Translation gives CASSQEPLGDYEQYF. The chain combines TRBV4-2 with TRBJ2-7; D gene unclear. V dropped 0 bases and J dropped 3 bases, with 12 bases sitting between them. This CDR3 comprises 15 residues. CDR1 LGHNA and CDR2 YNFKEQ come from the germline V gene.

V usage is TRBV3-1 (or the pseudogene TRBV3-2) and J usage is TRBJ1-6; D might be TRBD1 (6 bases). V gave up 7 bases and J gave up 5 bases, with 12 bases separating them. CDR3 length: 14 amino acids. Germline V CDR1 and CDR2: LGHDT, YNNKEL (reference sequence). The CDR3 loop is CASMRAGDNSPLHF. CDR3 DNA: TGTGCCAGCATGAGGGCAGGGGATAATTCACCCCTCCACTTT.

The gene calls are TRBV20-1 and TRBJ2-4; 8 bases map to TRBD2. Trimming took 3 bases from V and 0 from J; bases not matched to a gene: 7. There are 16 residues in the CDR3. Germline V lookup: CDR1 DFQATT, CDR2 SNEGSKA (reference sequence). This chain's CDR3 is CSASRIAGLAKNIQYF. As DNA, the CDR3 is TGCAGTGCTAGTCGTATAGCGGGGCTAGCCAAAAACATTCAGTACTTC.

The rearrangement joins TRBV12-3 or TRBV12-4 to TRBJ1-1; possibly TRBD1 for D (5 bases). V shed 11 bases and J shed 6 bases, with 13 bases lying between them. The CDR3 extends over 11 amino acids. The CDR3 DNA reads TGTGCCGTTGGAGGGACGCCTGAAGCTTTCTTT. Its translation: CAVGGTPEAFF.

This chain connects TRBV5-1 to TRBJ1-2, with TRBD1 matching over 9 bases. The CDR3 totals 18 residues. Germline V CDR1 and CDR2: SGHRS, YFSETQ. With 4 bases clipped from V and 0 bases from J, the junction kept 13 bases outside the gene matches. The CDR3 sequence: CASSTITDRGRSNYGYTF. DNA of the CDR3: TGCGCCAGCAGCACCATAACCGACAGGGGGAGATCTAACTATGGCTACACCTTC.

The chain recombines TRBV5-1 with TRBJ2-5; D is unresolved. V dropped 4 bases and J dropped 3 bases, with 16 bases sitting between them. The CDR3 consists of 15 residues. Germline V gene data show CDR1 as SGHRS and CDR2 as YFSETQ. The CDR3 nucleotides are TGCGCCAGCAGCCAGAGTCCAGGAACCGAAGAGACCCAGTACTTC. It specifies CASSQSPGTEETQYF.

V is TRBV19 and J is TRBJ2-7; D tentatively fits TRBD1 or TRBD2 (5 bases each). CDR3 length: 14 residues. V shed 2 bases and J shed 6 bases, with 14 bases lying between them. Germline V gives CDR1 LNHDA, CDR2 SQIVND (reference sequence). The CDR3 region is CASSIRGIGSEQYF. The CDR3 coding sequence is TGTGCCAGTAGTATACGGGGCATCGGGTCCGAGCAGTACTTC.

The V gene is TRBV5-1, the J gene TRBJ2-2, with TRBD2 identical over 9 bases. Trimming removed 3 bases from V and 3 bases from J; junction bases left unmatched: 3. The CDR3 runs to 15 residues. CDR1 is SGHRS, CDR2 YFSETQ, per germline. CDR3 protein: CASSSGLADTGELFF. CDR3 nucleotide sequence: TGCGCCAGCAGCTCGGGACTAGCAGACACCGGGGAGCTGTTTTTT.

The chain employs TRBV6-6 and TRBJ2-3, with a possible D match to TRBD1 (5 bases). Per the germline V gene, CDR1 is MNHNY and CDR2 is SVGAGI (reference sequence). The CDR3 has 16 residues. Trimming took 2 bases from V and 6 from J, leaving 18 bases between them. The CDR3 spells CASSYGQGYIPDTQYF. The CDR3 DNA reads as TGTGCCAGCAGTTACGGGCAGGGTTACATCCCTGATACGCAGTATTTT.

The chain joins TRBV12-3 or TRBV12-4 to TRBJ2-1; 9 nucleotides line up with TRBD2. Unmatched junction bases numbered 0, after V lost 4 bases and J lost 5 bases. This CDR3 has 13 amino acids. The CDR3 loop reads CASSSSGDNEQFF. The CDR3 coding sequence is TGTGCCAGCAGTTCTAGCGGGGACAATGAGCAGTTCTTC.

The chain combines TRBV2 with TRBJ2-7; TRBD2 might be the D (6 bases). The length of the CDR3 is 14 residues. CDR1 is SNHLY, CDR2 FYNNEI, per germline. Deletions cut 3 bases from V and 5 bases from J, with 14 bases between. The CDR3 here is CASSETRGGHEQYF. Here the CDR3 DNA reads TGTGCCAGCAGTGAGACTAGGGGAGGCCACGAGCAGTACTTC.